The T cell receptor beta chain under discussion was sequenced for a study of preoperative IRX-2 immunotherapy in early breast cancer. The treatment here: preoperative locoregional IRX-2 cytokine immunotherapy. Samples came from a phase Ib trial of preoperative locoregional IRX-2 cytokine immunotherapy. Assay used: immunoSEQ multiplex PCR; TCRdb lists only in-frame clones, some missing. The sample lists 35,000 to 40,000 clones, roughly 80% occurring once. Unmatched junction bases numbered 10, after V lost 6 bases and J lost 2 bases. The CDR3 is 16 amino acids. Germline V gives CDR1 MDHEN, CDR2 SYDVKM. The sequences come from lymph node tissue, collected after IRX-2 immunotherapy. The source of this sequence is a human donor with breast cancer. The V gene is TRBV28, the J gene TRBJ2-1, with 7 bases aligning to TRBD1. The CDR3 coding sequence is TGTGCCAGCAGACTAACAGGGCAGGGGGCCTACAATGAGCAGTTCTTC. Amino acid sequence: CASRLTGQGAYNEQFF.